This TCR beta chain is from a study of metastatic and nonmetastatic thyroid tumors. TCRdb re-called clones from the PCR reads using MiXCR. The sample lists some 11,000 clones, under 25% occurring once. The sample holds many counts of this clone. Treatment of any kind had been given to no patient before thyroid surgery. Germline V gene lookup returns CDR1 SGHTA and CDR2 FQGTGA. This CDR3 is built from 15 residues. V gave up 0 bases and J gave up 3 bases, with 9 bases separating them. Material for sequencing was adjacent normal tissue. The chain carries TRBV7-3 and TRBJ1-5; possibly TRBD1 for D (5 bases). This receptor was obtained from a female donor with papillary thyroid cancer or a benign thyroid nodule (not recorded which). Some clones in this sample may be carry-over from other donors' samples. CDR3 bases: TGTGCCAGCAGCTTAACTGGAGGGGACAATCAGCCCCAGCATTTT. This sequence encodes CASSLTGGDNQPQHF.